These 28 T cell receptor beta chains originate from one sample sequenced in a study of OX40 agonist ivuxolimab in advanced cancers. Using immunoSEQ multiplex PCR, the repertoire was profiled, and TCRdb retains in-frame clones only, with some absent. The data contain 60,000 to 85,000 clones, 80% to 90% of them seen just once; the ten biggest clones take up roughly 4.2%. The specimen comprised CD4+ or CD8+ T cells sorted from blood, sampled in a trial of the OX40 agonist ivuxolimab. The receptors here all came from an adult with an advanced solid tumor such as melanoma, head and neck, liver or kidney cancer.

The CDR3 nucleotides are TGTGCCAGCAGCTCCTCGGACAGGGGCAGGGTAGCTTTCTTT. Translating it yields CASSSSDRGRVAFF. The chain couples TRBV13 to TRBJ1-1; TRBD1 aligns across 9 bases. Germline lookup yields CDR1 PRHDT and CDR2 FYEKMQ (reference sequence). Trimming removed 4 bases from V and 10 bases from J; junction bases left unmatched: 10. This CDR3 is built from 14 residues.

The table lists this clone with a few counts. J is TRBJ2-2 and V is TRBV7-3, with D perhaps matching TRBD1 (5 bases). The CDR3 consists of 15 residues. Germline CDR1 and CDR2: SGHTA and FQGTGA. Between the trimmed V and J ends, which lost 1 base and 4 bases, there was a span of 10 bases. In DNA form, the CDR3 reads TGTGCCAGCAGCTTAATCCAGGGTGGCACCGGGGAGCTGTTTTTT. This gives the protein CASSLIQGGTGELFF.

The genes are TRBV27 and TRBJ2-1; 7 bases are shared with TRBD2. The CDR3 consists of 16 residues. Looked up from germline, CDR1 is MNHEY and CDR2 is SMNVEV (reference sequence). After removal of 7 bases from V and 4 bases from J, the junction contained 13 bases not matched to a gene. The CDR3 reads CASNMAAGVAYNEQFF. For the CDR3, the DNA is TGTGCCAGCAACATGGCGGCGGGAGTCGCGTACAATGAGCAGTTCTTC.

Notes on this clone: The sample carries other DNA sequences with the same CDR3. The chain employs TRBV5-1 and TRBJ2-3; 9 nucleotides line up with TRBD2. The germline V gene has CDR1 SGHRS and CDR2 YFSETQ. The CDR3 is 15 amino acids. The V gene end was trimmed by 4 bases and the J gene end by 0 bases; junction bases not matched to a gene: 3. CDR3 in amino acids: CASSLSGRSTDTQYF. Written as DNA, the CDR3 is TGCGCCAGCAGCCTTAGCGGGAGAAGCACAGATACGCAGTATTTT.

V usage is TRBV7-9 and J usage is TRBJ2-1, with D uncertain. V gave up 5 bases and J gave up 0 bases, with 17 bases separating them. Germline values: CDR1 SEHNR, CDR2 FQNEAQ (reference sequence). The CDR3 sequence is 17 residues long. The CDR3 nucleotides read TGTGCCAGCAGCGGCAAAAAAGCGTACAGCTCCTACAATGAGCAGTTCTTC. Translation: CASSGKKAYSSYNEQFF.

This clone was recorded only once. The chain couples TRBV11-2 to TRBJ2-3; D perhaps matches TRBD1 (6 bases). CDR1 and CDR2 (germline): SGHAT, FQNNGV. The CDR3 is made up of 14 amino acids. V was cut by 8 bases and J by 4 bases, with 16 bases left in between. DNA of the CDR3: TGTGCCAGCCTCAAGGGCAGGGGTCCAGATACGCAGTATTTT. This sequence encodes CASLKGRGPDTQYF.

The chain combines TRBV4-3 with TRBJ1-5; D gene ambiguous. CDR1 LGHNA and CDR2 YSLEER come from the germline V gene. Trimming shortened V by 0 bases and J by 6 bases, and 6 bases separated the two germline ends. The CDR3 extends over 13 amino acids. In DNA, the CDR3 is TGCGCCAGCAGCCAAGACCGATTTCAGCCCCAGCATTTT. Translation: CASSQDRFQPQHF.

About this clone: The junction departs from the called germline gene at one end, perhaps through a read error. The rearrangement joins TRBV7-7 to TRBJ2-7; D is perhaps TRBD1 (6 bases). The CDR3 runs to 14 residues. Germline loops: CDR1 SSHAT, CDR2 FNYEAQ (reference sequence). The CDR3 DNA is TGTGCTAGCAGCTTAAAACAGGGCCCCTACGAGCAGTACTTC. Protein: CASSLKQGPYEQYF.

This clone was found once. The chain couples TRBV5-1 to TRBJ1-1; possibly TRBD1 for D (6 bases). Germline assignment: CDR1 SGHRS and CDR2 YFSETQ. Between the trimmed V and J ends, which lost 2 bases and 1 base, there was a span of 12 bases. The CDR3 covers 15 residues. The CDR3 nucleotides read TGCGCCAGCAGCTTAACGGGACACAGGAACACTGAAGCTTTCTTT. Protein product: CASSLTGHRNTEAFF. Using reference TRBV5-1 and TRBJ1-1 for the parts outside the CDR3, the full variable domain is KAGVTQTPRYLIKTRGQQVTLSCSPISGHRSVSWYQQTPGQGLQFLFEYFSETQRNKGNFPGRFSGRQFSNSRSEMNVSTLELGDSALYLCASSLTGHRNTEAFFGQGTRLTVV.

The chain employs TRBV9 and TRBJ2-7; D possibly uses TRBD1 or TRBD2 (6 bases each). Between the trimmed V and J ends, which lost 3 bases and 7 bases, there was a span of 17 bases. This CDR3 is 14 amino acids long. In germline, CDR1 is SGDLS, CDR2 YYNGEE. The CDR3 DNA follows: TGTGCCAGCAGCGGAGTGGGGGGCGCGGGGGAGCAGTACTTC. Translating it yields CASSGVGGAGEQYF.

The V and J genes are TRBV5-8 and TRBJ1-5, with 7 bases lining up with TRBD1. The CDR3 spans 16 residues. V was pared by 4 bases and J by 6 bases, with 13 bases of the junction left unmatched. CDR1 is SGHTS, CDR2 YDEGEE, per germline. The CDR3 reads CASSKPRQGSGQPQHF. The CDR3 DNA reads as TGTGCCAGCAGCAAACCCCGACAGGGATCGGGTCAGCCCCAGCATTTT.

The chain joins TRBV19 to TRBJ2-1, with D hard to call. CDR3 length: 14 amino acids. Between the trimmed V and J ends, which lost 4 bases and 5 bases, there was a span of 12 bases. Looked up from germline, CDR1 is LNHDA and CDR2 is SQIVND (reference sequence). The CDR3 spells CASSTLDWNNEQFF. CDR3 DNA: TGTGCCAGTAGTACGCTAGATTGGAACAATGAGCAGTTCTTC. Looking up the rest from reference TRBV19 and TRBJ2-1 gives the full variable domain: DGGITQSPKYLFRKEGQNVTLSCEQNLNHDAMYWYRQDPGQGLRLIYYSQIVNDFQKGDIAEGYSVSREKKESFPLTVTSAQKNPTAFYLCASSTLDWNNEQFFGPGTRLTVL.

The gene calls are TRBV5-4 and TRBJ1-1; TRBD1 matches 7 bases. V trimming: 5 bases; J trimming: 1 base; junction bases outside the gene matches: 2. The germline V gene has CDR1 SGHNT and CDR2 YYREEE (reference sequence). CDR3 length: 13 residues. In DNA form, the CDR3 reads TGTGCCAGCAGTTGGGACAGGAACACTGAAGCTTTCTTT. Amino acids: CASSWDRNTEAFF.

The rearrangement joins TRBV30 to TRBJ1-2; D may be TRBD1 (5 bases). CDR1 and CDR2 from the germline V gene are GTSNPN and SVGIG (reference sequence). The CDR3 is made up of 13 amino acids. The germline V and J ends were trimmed by 2 bases and 7 bases, with 14 bases remaining between them. Here the CDR3 reads CAWSPSGAGGYTF. Here the CDR3 DNA reads TGTGCCTGGAGTCCTTCTGGGGCCGGTGGCTACACCTTC. Full variable domain (remainder filled in from reference TRBV30 and TRBJ1-2): SQTIHQWPATLVQPVGSPLSLECTVEGTSNPNLYWYRQAAGRGLQLLFYSVGIGQISSEVPQNLSASRPQDRQFILSSKKLLLSDSGFYLCAWSPSGAGGYTFGSGTRLTVV.

Only one count was recorded for this clone. This sequence joins TRBV27 and TRBJ2-7; 9 bases align to TRBD2. V lost 3 bases and J lost 2; bases outside the gene matches: 5. CDR1 MNHEY and CDR2 SMNVEV come from the germline V gene (reference sequence). The CDR3 runs to 15 residues. CDR3 sequence reads: CASSLFGGRAYEQYF. The CDR3 region has the DNA TGTGCCAGCAGTTTGTTTGGCGGGAGGGCCTACGAGCAGTACTTC.

CDR3 sequence reads: CASSVEGTGGALAGYTF. CDR3 nucleotides: TGTGCCAGCAGCGTAGAGGGGACAGGGGGCGCGTTGGCTGGCTACACCTTC. The chain joins TRBV9 to TRBJ1-2, with TRBD1 matching over 12 bases. CDR1 is SGDLS, CDR2 YYNGEE, per germline. The CDR3 spans 17 residues. Losses at the gene ends were 0 bases for V and 7 bases for J; bases not matched to a gene: 10.

This clone was detected only once. This chain connects TRBV11-2 to TRBJ2-3, with 10 bases identical to TRBD1. The CDR3 consists of 16 residues. CDR1 SGHAT and CDR2 FQNNGV come from the germline V gene. The J segment lost 4 bases and the V segment lost 1 base, leaving 5 bases of the junction unmatched. In nucleotides, the CDR3 is TGTGCCAGCAGCTTAGTTGGACAGGGGGTAGCAGATACGCAGTATTTT. It is translated as CASSLVGQGVADTQYF. Full variable domain (outside the CDR3, taken from reference TRBV11-2 and TRBJ2-3): EAGVAQSPRYKIIEKRQSVAFWCNPISGHATLYWYQQILGQGPKLLIQFQNNGVVDDSQLPKDRFSAERLKGVDSTLKIQPAKLEDSAVYLCASSLVGQGVADTQYFGPGTRLTVL.

This chain joins TRBV10-3 and TRBJ1-4; the match to TRBD1 covers 8 bases. V was pared by 2 bases and J by 4 bases, with 9 bases of the junction left unmatched. CDR1 is ENHRY, CDR2 SYGVKD, per germline. The CDR3 sequence is 17 residues long. CDR3 coding DNA: TGTGCCATCAGTGAGGGGCAGGGGGCAGCGGGTAATGAAAAACTGTTTTTT. Translating it yields CAISEGQGAAGNEKLFF.

This clone was detected once. The gene calls are TRBV4-2 and TRBJ2-1; no firm D call. Trimming cost V 6 bases and J 0 bases, with 9 bases left between them. The CDR3 is 14 amino acids. Germline loops: CDR1 LGHNA, CDR2 YNFKEQ. The CDR3 reads CASRPASSYNEQFF. As DNA, the CDR3 is TGTGCCAGCAGGCCAGCGAGCTCCTACAATGAGCAGTTCTTC.

V gene TRBV5-1 combines with J gene TRBJ2-7, with TRBD2 identical over 7 bases. The CDR3 spans 13 residues. The junction had 5 bases not matched to a gene; V was cut back by 5 bases and J by 3 bases. Looked up from germline, CDR1 is SGHRS and CDR2 is YFSETQ. CDR3 DNA sequence: TGCGCCAGCAGAGAAGCGGGACTCTACGAGCAGTACTTC. It yields the protein CASREAGLYEQYF.

The table lists this clone with a few counts. The J gene is TRBJ2-1, the V gene TRBV18; 11 bases line up with TRBD2. This CDR3 comprises 16 residues. V gave up 3 bases and J gave up 7 bases; unmatched junction bases: 8. The V gene's germline CDR1 is KGHSH and CDR2 LQKENI. DNA for the CDR3: TGTGCCAGCTCACCCCCGAGGGTAGCGGGAGGGAATGAGCAGTTCTTC. Translation: CASSPPRVAGGNEQFF.

The rearrangement links TRBV4-2 to TRBJ2-1, with D perhaps matching TRBD1 or TRBD2 (5 bases each). Trimming pared 0 bases from V and 7 bases from J, leaving 16 bases between. The V gene's germline CDR1 is LGHNA and CDR2 YNFKEQ. This CDR3 is built from 16 residues. For the CDR3, the DNA is TGTGCCAGCAGCCAAGAGGGGCTAGCCGCTGGGAATGAGCAGTTCTTC. Its translation: CASSQEGLAAGNEQFF.

This clone has a single count. The chain is built from TRBV6-5 and TRBJ1-6; D is unclear. The CDR3 spans 15 residues. V shed 2 bases and J shed 0 bases, with 5 bases lying between them. In germline, CDR1 is MNHEY, CDR2 SVGAGI. The CDR3 here is CASSYDSSYNSPLHF. CDR3 nucleotide sequence: TGTGCCAGCAGTTACGATAGCTCCTATAATTCACCCCTCCACTTT.

The CDR3 nucleotides are TGTGCCAGCTCACAACTAGCGGGAGTTGGAGAGACCCAGTACTTC. Amino acid sequence: CASSQLAGVGETQYF. The genes are TRBV18 and TRBJ2-5; 11 nucleotides match TRBD2. The CDR3 extends over 15 amino acids. Germline CDR1 and CDR2: KGHSH and LQKENI. The J segment lost 4 bases and the V segment lost 4 bases, leaving 5 bases of the junction unmatched.

The chain employs TRBV7-9 and TRBJ1-3, with no clear D. With 5 bases removed from V and 3 bases from J, the gap between germline ends came to 11 bases. The germline V gene has CDR1 SEHNR and CDR2 FQNEAQ (reference sequence). The CDR3 runs to 14 residues. The CDR3: CASSPELGGNTIYF. For the CDR3, the DNA is TGTGCCAGCAGCCCAGAGCTCGGTGGAAACACCATATATTTT.

The gene calls are TRBV29-1 and TRBJ2-6, with D unclear. Germline values: CDR1 SQVTM, CDR2 ANQGSEA. Trimming shortened V by 6 bases and J by 0 bases, and 12 bases separated the two germline ends. This CDR3 is built from 15 residues. The CDR3 DNA reads TGCAGCGTGGGTAATTTAGTCTCTGGGGCCAACGTCCTGACTTTC. Amino acid sequence: CSVGNLVSGANVLTF.

V usage is TRBV27 and J usage is TRBJ1-1; TRBD1 might be the D (6 bases). Germline lookup yields CDR1 MNHEY and CDR2 SMNVEV (reference sequence). There are 15 residues in the CDR3. V gave up 6 bases and J gave up 0 bases, with 14 bases separating them. CDR3 nucleotides: TGTGCCAGCAGCCCTCCCGGGGGGCTGAACACTGAAGCTTTCTTT. Translation gives CASSPPGGLNTEAFF.

The count of this clone is one. The genes are TRBV7-2 and TRBJ2-7; 7 nucleotides align to TRBD1. The CDR3 runs 15 residues. Germline CDR1 is SGHTA and CDR2 is FQGNSA. V lost 5 bases and J lost 3; bases outside the gene matches: 10. CDR3 loop: CASSPPLGQSYEQYF. CDR3 bases: TGTGCCAGCAGCCCCCCACTGGGACAGAGCTACGAGCAGTACTTC. The whole variable domain, filled in from reference TRBV7-2 and TRBJ2-7, reads GAGVSQSPSNKVTEKGKDVELRCDPISGHTALYWYRQSLGQGLEFLIYFQGNSAPDKSGLPSDRFSAERTGGSVSTLTIQRTQQEDSAVYLCASSPPLGQSYEQYFGPGTRLTVT.